Listed below are T cell receptor beta chains from one sample, sequenced in a study of identical twins. TCRdb processed the 5' RACE reads anew with MiXCR; each CDR3 protein has one entry. This table holds under 350,000 distinct CDR3 sequences, 7.5% to 9.5% found once. These data were also reused for a study on yellow fever vaccine responses in identical twins.

The sequencing input was CD8+ T cells sorted from blood. The receptor set was obtained from a woman between 18 and 29 years old in good health. Both conserved end residues are part of each CDR3. The order of the fields is J gene, V gene, D gene, clone size, CDR3 protein, CDR3 DNA. A D gene is named only where the DNA matches it firmly. Clone sizes are given selectively: once, few, many, or a class where the clone is expanded.

j_gene: TRBJ2-7; v_gene: TRBV20-1; d_gene: -; abundance: few; CDR3aa: CSAREIDQYEQYF; CDR3nt: TGCAGTGCTAGAGAGATAGACCAATACGAGCAGTACTTC
j_gene: TRBJ2-7; v_gene: TRBV4-3; d_gene: -; abundance: many; CDR3aa: CASSQDSGVNEQYF; CDR3nt: TGCGCCAGCAGCCAAGACAGTGGCGTCAACGAGCAGTACTTC
j_gene: TRBJ2-1; v_gene: TRBV7-8; d_gene: -; abundance: -; CDR3aa: CASTVSEVRDYNEQFF; CDR3nt: TGTGCCAGCACCGTTAGCGAAGTCAGGGACTACAATGAGCAGTTCTTC
j_gene: TRBJ2-7; v_gene: TRBV5-1; d_gene: -; abundance: few; CDR3aa: CASSLASRTLDPPWYF; CDR3nt: TGCGCCAGCAGCTTGGCTTCCCGGACTTTGGACCCACCTTGGTACTTC
j_gene: TRBJ1-4; v_gene: TRBV12-3/TRBV12-4; d_gene: -; abundance: many; CDR3aa: CASSSTGLTNEKLFF; CDR3nt: TGTGCCAGCAGTTCTACAGGGCTGACTAATGAAAAACTGTTTTTT
j_gene: TRBJ2-2; v_gene: TRBV27; d_gene: -; abundance: -; CDR3aa: CASSLTGTGELFF; CDR3nt: TGTGCCAGCAGTTTAACAGGCACCGGGGAGCTGTTTTTT
j_gene: TRBJ2-7; v_gene: TRBV29-1; d_gene: -; abundance: many; CDR3aa: CSTSGISYYEQYF; CDR3nt: TGCAGCACGTCCGGGATATCTTATTACGAGCAGTACTTC
j_gene: TRBJ2-6; v_gene: TRBV15; d_gene: -; abundance: -; CDR3aa: CATSAWGELLSGANVLTF; CDR3nt: TGTGCCACCAGCGCCTGGGGGGAACTCCTCTCTGGGGCCAACGTCCTGACTTTC
j_gene: TRBJ1-1; v_gene: TRBV21-1; d_gene: -; abundance: few; CDR3aa: CASSKSQVFVAFF; CDR3nt: TGTGCCAGCAGCAAATCCCAGGTTTTCGTAGCTTTCTTT
j_gene: TRBJ2-7; v_gene: TRBV7-9; d_gene: TRBD2; abundance: few; CDR3aa: CASSTAGVTSYEQYF; CDR3nt: TGTGCCAGCAGCACAGCGGGGGTTACCTCCTACGAGCAGTACTTC
j_gene: TRBJ2-4; v_gene: TRBV4-3; d_gene: TRBD1; abundance: -; CDR3aa: CASSLTGQGGNIQYF; CDR3nt: TGCGCCAGCAGCTTAACGGGACAGGGCGGAAACATTCAGTACTTC
j_gene: TRBJ2-1; v_gene: TRBV9; d_gene: -; abundance: many; CDR3aa: CASSVAGGWGNNEQFF; CDR3nt: TGTGCCAGCAGCGTAGCGGGGGGCTGGGGAAACAATGAGCAGTTCTTC
j_gene: TRBJ2-7; v_gene: TRBV4-2; d_gene: TRBD1; abundance: -; CDR3aa: CASSQGAGQGVYEQYF; CDR3nt: TGTGCCAGCAGCCAGGGGGCCGGACAGGGGGTCTACGAGCAGTACTTC
j_gene: TRBJ2-4; v_gene: TRBV11-1; d_gene: TRBD2; abundance: -; CDR3aa: CASSSGLAPRGAKNIQYF; CDR3nt: TGTGCCAGCAGCTCGGGACTAGCGCCCAGGGGAGCCAAAAACATTCAGTACTTC
j_gene: TRBJ2-1; v_gene: TRBV29-1; d_gene: -; abundance: -; CDR3aa: CSVVGRANEQFF; CDR3nt: TGCAGCGTTGTAGGACGGGCGAATGAGCAGTTCTTC
j_gene: TRBJ2-1; v_gene: TRBV4-3; d_gene: TRBD1; abundance: -; CDR3aa: CASSQDWTGNNEQFF; CDR3nt: TGCGCCAGCAGCCAAGATTGGACAGGGAACAATGAGCAGTTCTTC
j_gene: TRBJ2-7; v_gene: TRBV6-1; d_gene: TRBD1; abundance: few; CDR3aa: CASSRSQGALEYEQYF; CDR3nt: TGTGCCAGCAGCCGCTCACAGGGGGCCCTTGAATACGAGCAGTACTTC
j_gene: TRBJ2-3; v_gene: TRBV7-9; d_gene: -; abundance: -; CDR3aa: CASTWGTDTQYF; CDR3nt: TGTGCCAGCACCTGGGGAACAGATACGCAGTATTTT
j_gene: TRBJ2-7; v_gene: TRBV6-1; d_gene: -; abundance: -; CDR3aa: CASSPLGTNYEQYF; CDR3nt: TGTGCCAGCAGTCCTCTGGGGACAAACTACGAGCAGTACTTC
j_gene: TRBJ2-1; v_gene: TRBV5-1; d_gene: TRBD1; abundance: few; CDR3aa: CASSLYGQGNNEQFF; CDR3nt: TGCGCCAGCAGCTTGTACGGACAGGGGAACAATGAGCAGTTCTTC
j_gene: TRBJ2-7; v_gene: TRBV27; d_gene: TRBD1; abundance: few; CDR3aa: CASSSQGALILYEQYF; CDR3nt: TGTGCCAGCAGTTCGCAGGGGGCGCTTATTCTCTACGAGCAGTACTTC
j_gene: TRBJ2-3; v_gene: TRBV29-1; d_gene: -; abundance: -; CDR3aa: CSVGTLVDTQYF; CDR3nt: TGCAGCGTTGGGACGTTAGTAGATACGCAGTATTTT
j_gene: TRBJ1-5; v_gene: TRBV12-3/TRBV12-4; d_gene: -; abundance: many; CDR3aa: CASRQGISNQPQHF; CDR3nt: TGTGCCAGCAGACAGGGAATCTCCAATCAGCCCCAGCATTTT
j_gene: TRBJ2-7; v_gene: TRBV27; d_gene: TRBD1; abundance: few; CDR3aa: CASTRTGVHEQYF; CDR3nt: TGTGCCAGCACCCGGACAGGGGTTCACGAGCAGTACTTC
j_gene: TRBJ2-3; v_gene: TRBV7-2; d_gene: -; abundance: -; CDR3aa: CASSSPLRTDTQYF; CDR3nt: TGTGCCAGCAGCTCCCCTCTTCGCACAGATACGCAGTATTTT
j_gene: TRBJ2-5; v_gene: TRBV20-1; d_gene: -; abundance: few; CDR3aa: CSRGQETQYF; CDR3nt: TGCAGCCGGGGGCAAGAGACCCAGTACTTC
j_gene: TRBJ2-7; v_gene: TRBV20-1; d_gene: TRBD2; abundance: many; CDR3aa: CSARDFREGRHEQYF; CDR3nt: TGCAGTGCTAGAGATTTCCGGGAGGGCCGCCACGAGCAGTACTTC
j_gene: TRBJ2-2; v_gene: TRBV4-3; d_gene: -; abundance: many; CDR3aa: CASSQDRYGNTGELFF; CDR3nt: TGCGCCAGCAGCCAAGACCGGTATGGGAACACCGGGGAGCTGTTTTTT
j_gene: TRBJ2-2; v_gene: TRBV3-1; d_gene: -; abundance: many; CDR3aa: CASSQGSQLVGGELFF; CDR3nt: TGTGCCAGCAGCCAAGGATCTCAGTTGGTTGGCGGGGAGCTGTTTTTT
j_gene: TRBJ1-5; v_gene: TRBV7-8; d_gene: -; abundance: many; CDR3aa: CASIALALGDQPQHF; CDR3nt: TGTGCCAGCATCGCGCTCGCACTGGGCGATCAGCCCCAGCATTTT
j_gene: TRBJ1-4; v_gene: TRBV10-3; d_gene: -; abundance: -; CDR3aa: CAISELRTENEKLFF; CDR3nt: TGTGCCATCAGTGAGTTGAGGACAGAGAATGAAAAACTGTTTTTT
j_gene: TRBJ2-4; v_gene: TRBV4-3; d_gene: -; abundance: -; CDR3aa: CASSQDSGYIQYF; CDR3nt: TGCGCCAGCAGCCAAGACAGTGGATACATTCAGTACTTC
j_gene: TRBJ2-2; v_gene: TRBV7-9; d_gene: TRBD2; abundance: -; CDR3aa: CASSPSGLAPGELFF; CDR3nt: TGTGCCAGCAGCCCAAGCGGACTAGCGCCCGGGGAGCTGTTTTTT
j_gene: TRBJ2-2; v_gene: TRBV7-8; d_gene: -; abundance: many; CDR3aa: CASSYEVSGELFF; CDR3nt: TGTGCCAGCAGCTACGAAGTCTCCGGGGAGCTGTTTTTT
j_gene: TRBJ2-1; v_gene: TRBV21-1; d_gene: -; abundance: many; CDR3aa: CASSRKPPSGRPYNEQFF; CDR3nt: TGTGCCAGCAGCCGAAAGCCCCCTAGCGGGAGGCCTTACAATGAGCAGTTCTTC
j_gene: TRBJ1-1; v_gene: TRBV14; d_gene: TRBD1; abundance: many; CDR3aa: CASSQDLGQAMNTEAFF; CDR3nt: TGTGCCAGCAGCCAAGATCTTGGACAGGCTATGAACACTGAAGCTTTCTTT
j_gene: TRBJ2-7; v_gene: TRBV13; d_gene: TRBD2; abundance: -; CDR3aa: CASSPPGGGLYEQYF; CDR3nt: TGTGCCAGCAGCCCCCCGGGAGGGGGGCTCTACGAGCAGTACTTC
j_gene: TRBJ2-1; v_gene: TRBV7-9; d_gene: -; abundance: few; CDR3aa: CASRAERILYNEQFF; CDR3nt: TGTGCCAGCAGAGCCGAGCGGATCCTCTACAATGAGCAGTTCTTC
j_gene: TRBJ2-5; v_gene: TRBV5-1; d_gene: -; abundance: many; CDR3aa: CASSFWSSQETQYF; CDR3nt: TGCGCCAGCAGCTTTTGGTCTAGCCAAGAGACCCAGTACTTC
j_gene: TRBJ2-5; v_gene: TRBV6-2/TRBV6-3; d_gene: -; abundance: few; CDR3aa: CASSYRKNRVQGETQYF; CDR3nt: TGTGCCAGCAGTTATAGGAAGAACAGGGTTCAAGGAGAGACCCAGTACTTC